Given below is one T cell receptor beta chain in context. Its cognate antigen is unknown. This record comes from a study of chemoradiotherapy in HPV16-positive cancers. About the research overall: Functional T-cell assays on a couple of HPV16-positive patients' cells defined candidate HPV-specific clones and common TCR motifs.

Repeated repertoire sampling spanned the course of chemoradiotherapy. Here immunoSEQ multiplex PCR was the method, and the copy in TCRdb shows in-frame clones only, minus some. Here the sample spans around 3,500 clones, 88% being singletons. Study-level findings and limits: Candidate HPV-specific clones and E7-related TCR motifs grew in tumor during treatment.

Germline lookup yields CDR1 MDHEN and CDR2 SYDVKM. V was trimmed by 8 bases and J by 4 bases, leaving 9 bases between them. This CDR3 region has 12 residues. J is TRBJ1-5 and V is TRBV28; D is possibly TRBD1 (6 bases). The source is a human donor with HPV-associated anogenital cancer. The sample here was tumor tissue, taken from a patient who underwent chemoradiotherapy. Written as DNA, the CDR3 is TGTGCCAGCCACCAGGGGAATCAGCCCCAGCATTTT. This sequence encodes CASHQGNQPQHF.